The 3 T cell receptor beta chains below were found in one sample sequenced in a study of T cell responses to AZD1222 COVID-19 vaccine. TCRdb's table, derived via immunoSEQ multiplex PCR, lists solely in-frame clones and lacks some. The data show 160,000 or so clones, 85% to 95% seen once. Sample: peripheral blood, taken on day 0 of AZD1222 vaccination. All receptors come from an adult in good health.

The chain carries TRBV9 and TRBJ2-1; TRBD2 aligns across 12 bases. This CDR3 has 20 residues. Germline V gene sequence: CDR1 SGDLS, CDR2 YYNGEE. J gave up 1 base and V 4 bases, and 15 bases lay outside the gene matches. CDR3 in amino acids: CASSKRGLTSGGMSYNEQFF. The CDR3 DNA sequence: TGTGCCAGCAGCAAGAGAGGTCTCACTAGCGGGGGGATGTCCTACAATGAGCAGTTCTTC.

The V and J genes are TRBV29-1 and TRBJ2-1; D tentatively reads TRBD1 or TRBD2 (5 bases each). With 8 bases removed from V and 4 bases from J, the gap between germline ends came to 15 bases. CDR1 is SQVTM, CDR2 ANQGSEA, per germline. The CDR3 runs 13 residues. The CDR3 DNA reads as TGCAGCTGTTGGGGGAGTAGTTACAATGAGCAGTTCTTC. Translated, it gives CSCWGSSYNEQFF.

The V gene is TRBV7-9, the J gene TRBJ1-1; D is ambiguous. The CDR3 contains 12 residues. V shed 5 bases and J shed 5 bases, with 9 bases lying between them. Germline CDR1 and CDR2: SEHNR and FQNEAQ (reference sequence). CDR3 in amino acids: CASSPSGTEAFF. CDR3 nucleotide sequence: TGTGCCAGCAGCCCATCCGGAACTGAAGCTTTCTTT. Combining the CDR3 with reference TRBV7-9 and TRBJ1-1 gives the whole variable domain DTGVSQNPRHKITKRGQNVTFRCDPISEHNRLYWYRQTLGQGPEFLTYFQNEAQLEKSRLLSDRFSAERPKGSFSTLEIQRTEQGDSAMYLCASSPSGTEAFFGQGTRLTVV.